Reported below is one T cell receptor beta chain. The antigen this receptor binds is unknown. The sample holds no much larger clone one base away, and base qualities are not on file. The cohort was made up of roughly 670 healthy bone marrow donors. At the time of sampling, every cohort member was nominally healthy, though immune exposures that went unrecorded were likely present. The donor tested CMV seropositive, placing the donor among the 250 to 300 seropositive members of the cohort. A peripheral blood sample was provided by each donor, and peripheral blood mononuclear cells were used for TCR beta sequencing. The Qiagen DNeasy Blood Extraction Kit was used to extract genomic DNA from the blood cell samples. Trimming takes 4 bases from V and 4 bases from J, and the germline ends sit 11 bases apart. Measured from the cysteine to the phenylalanine, the CDR3 is 14 residues long. CDR3 DNA only is kept here, 42 bases in frame from base 1. The germline V gene (reference sequence) sets CDR1 to LNHDA and CDR2 to SQIVND.

To prepare the library, the immunoSEQ multiplex PCR assay was applied. For the multiplex PCR, a mixture combining 60 forward primers for TCR Vbeta segments and 13 reverse primers for TCR Jbeta segments was used. The CDR3 region of rearranged TCR beta genes was amplified from genomic DNA with a multiplex PCR assay. Amplified TCR beta libraries were sequenced as 87-base-pair reads on the Illumina HiSeq System. The source study handled its data this way. In a later analysis, some 80 million unique TCR beta chains were counted across the approximately 640 repertoires, and roughly 11 million of these chains were shared by at least two donors. Raw reads were error-corrected and collapsed into unique sequences by a nearest-neighbor algorithm in which closely related sequences were merged to remove PCR and sequencing errors. To assign V, D and J gene segments, CDR3 sequences were aligned to IMGT reference sequences. For a sequence to be retained, at least a six-nucleotide match to both a V gene segment and a J gene segment was required. A rearrangement counted as productive if the CDR3 had no stop codons and remained in frame with V and J, and every other rearrangement counted as non-productive. Following IMGT convention, CDR3 was defined as the stretch from the second conserved V-encoded cysteine to the conserved J-encoded phenylalanine. The earlier analysis of about 610 of the donors excluded sequences that lacked an unambiguous match to a single V gene segment. An earlier analysis of approximately 590 of the donors classified V segments as functional when productive rearrangements were above 56.7% and as segregating when the standard deviation between donors was above 5%. A statistical classification framework was developed to diagnose cytomegalovirus status using the catalog of TCR beta chain sequences. V and J gene assignment, in a later analysis, came from comparing TCR nucleotide sequences with IMGT/GENE-DB human TR gene sequences. Using the TCRdist pipeline, a later analysis assigned CDR3 sequences along with most-parsimonious VDJ recombination scenarios. A later analysis defined each TCR beta chain by its CDR3 amino acid sequence plus V-gene family, and excluded reads lacking a unique V-gene family. A later analysis removed 500 to 650 highly shared, low-generation-probability nucleotide sequences to deal with suspected cross-contamination and a sequencing artifact. In a later analysis, a clonal expansion index for each public chain was calculated from normalized within-repertoire ranks of inferred template counts. A later analysis computed generation probabilities with a VDJ recombination model fitted to out-of-frame rearrangements, and checked the results against IGoR. A later analysis scored TCR-TCR, TCR-HLA and TCR-CMV co-occurrence with hypergeometric tests, applying a repertoire-size bias correction to TCR pairs. False discovery rates were estimated in a later analysis by permuting HLA or CMV assignments 20 times. In a later analysis, co-occurring TCRs were grouped using DBSCAN, and TCRdist sequence similarity was added for clustering within HLA-allele-positive subsets. For co-occurrence clustering, repertoires with fewer than 30,000 or more than 120,000 public chains were excluded, along with a handful of repertoires with anomalous nucleotide sharing. The table comes from immuneACCESS by way of TCRdb, which keeps in-frame sequences with V and J called. Part of the clones is missing from these tables; in studies checked, under half for an unresolved V gene and the rest for unknown reasons. The V and J calls and clone size come from that table; D and trimming were worked out from the DNA. In all, the sample holds under 200,000 clones, and around four fifths of those were seen once. The ten largest clones add up to more than 0.9% of the sample.

This sample stems from a study of cytomegalovirus exposure and HLA in healthy donors (TCRdb year 2017). For the study in its entirety: An earlier analysis of about 530 of the donors reported 276 Gb of sequence data and 117 million unique TCR beta sequences obtained from around 180 million T cells. Around 330 gigabases of sequencing data and about 92 million unique TCR sequences made up an early release that covered 640 HLA-typed donors. Of the 300 to 500 genotyped donors, approximately 81% were placed in the genetic ancestry cluster associated with self-reported Caucasian donors. The study aimed to test whether cataloging public T cell receptors could reveal signatures of past pathogen exposure. The T cell repertoires of 666 subjects were profiled by immunosequencing and related to cytomegalovirus serostatus. A separate validation cohort of over 95 different subjects was used in addition to the roughly 670-subject first cohort. High-throughput TCR immunosequencing, statistical association of individual TCRs with disease status, and machine learning were combined to predict cytomegalovirus infection status. A later analysis re-analyzed previously published TCR beta repertoires from 660 or so donors and added high-resolution HLA genotyping to study TCR occurrence patterns. The later analysis used no new phenotypic data to find candidate immune exposures, relying instead on TCR beta sequences and their occurrence across donors. An earlier analysis of several hundred of the donors applied high-throughput TCR beta sequencing to assess whether each TCR beta V gene segment acted as functional or pseudogenic. Donor age, sex, ethnicity and CMV serostatus were compiled alongside the repertoire data. Genome-wide SNP genotypes for about 65% of the 666 donors were used in a later genetic analysis, which treated that subset as a discovery cohort. All discovery cohort repertoires had been generated on a single sequencing platform. HLA typing included class I and class II loci at four-digit resolution. Typing coverage differed by locus: A, B, C, DRB1 and DQB1 were typed in about 629-640 donors, DQA1 in about 550, DPA1 in nearly 610, and DPB1 in around 440. Because of strong linkage in the cohort, roughly five DR-DQ haplotypes were treated as single units for association and clustering. Among several hundred genotyped donors of the cohort, an average of approximately 240,000 unique TCR beta nucleotide sequences was sequenced per donor, of which 15% to 20% were non-productive.

Summary of the overall study and its limitations: Seventeen rarely observed V segments, including chromosome 9 orphons, were excluded from the earlier analysis of some 590 of the donors because counts were too low. Compared with the approximately 670-donor mean, donors in an Asian-associated ancestry cluster had fewer N-insertions in productive TCRs, according to a later genetic analysis. According to a later analysis, TCR association rates differed among HLA loci, with DRB1 alleles showing the most associated TCRs and HLA-C alleles showing the fewest. In a later analysis, several top co-occurrence clusters were reported to appear linked to parvovirus B19, influenza, CMV and Epstein-Barr virus. In a later genetic analysis, a missense DCLRE1C variant was associated with V-gene and J-gene trimming of TCR beta chains, and the association was replicated in an independent cohort. A later analysis found that HLA-associated TCR beta chains were more clonally expanded and had lower generation probabilities than equally common non-associated chains. Because HLA typing was missing for some donors at each locus, association tests included only the typed subset. A few of the identified cytomegalovirus-associated TCR beta chains were confirmed in vitro to be specific for cytomegalovirus antigens. In a later analysis, most CMV-associated TCR beta chains were found to appear HLA-restricted, with HLA associations seemingly driven largely by CMV exposure. This cohort had only TCR beta chains sequenced, and the lack of alpha or paired-chain data limited which features could be detected. The authors suggested that the approach could potentially be generalized to other disease states and immunological phenotypes. Most TCR sequences were observed very rarely across donors, whereas some public TCRs were present in many individuals. CMV serostatus was the only immune exposure information available for the cohort. In both the original and validation cohorts, the classifier was reported to diagnose cytomegalovirus status with high specificity and sensitivity. In a later analysis, 16,951 TCR beta sequences were associated with specific HLA alleles at a false discovery rate of 0.05. Correlated functional status among segregating V segments might reflect linkage disequilibrium, but an unknown experimental factor could not be ruled out. A further reported finding was that TCR beta sequences accurately predicted the HLA-A and HLA-B alleles for most subjects in the first cohort. When HLA alleles, especially DR and DQ, strongly co-occurred, attributing TCR associations to individual alleles was difficult. A total of fewer than 200 TCR beta chains were listed by the study as associated with cytomegalovirus. A cluster of highly shared sequence variants was judged likely to be a technical artifact of the sequencing pipeline. Roughly uniform sequencing depth across donors was assumed in presence/absence analyses, although this assumption may not hold. In an earlier analysis of some 500 of the donors, most TCR beta V segments were observed in productive rearrangements about 90% or about 30% of the time, broadly matching IMGT annotations. Because the 87-base-pair reads could not distinguish some IMGT-functional V segments, including TRBV6-2 and TRBV6-3, those segments were excluded.

Here the chain combines TRBV19 and TRBJ1-5; confidence is insufficient to name the D gene. Input material: PBMCs. This TCR was sampled from a girl between 2 and 10 years old in good health and CMV-seropositive. The CDR3 protein: CASSNPGFNQPQHF. The base sequence is TGTGCCAGTAGTAATCCGGGGTTTAATCAGCCCCAGCATTTT.